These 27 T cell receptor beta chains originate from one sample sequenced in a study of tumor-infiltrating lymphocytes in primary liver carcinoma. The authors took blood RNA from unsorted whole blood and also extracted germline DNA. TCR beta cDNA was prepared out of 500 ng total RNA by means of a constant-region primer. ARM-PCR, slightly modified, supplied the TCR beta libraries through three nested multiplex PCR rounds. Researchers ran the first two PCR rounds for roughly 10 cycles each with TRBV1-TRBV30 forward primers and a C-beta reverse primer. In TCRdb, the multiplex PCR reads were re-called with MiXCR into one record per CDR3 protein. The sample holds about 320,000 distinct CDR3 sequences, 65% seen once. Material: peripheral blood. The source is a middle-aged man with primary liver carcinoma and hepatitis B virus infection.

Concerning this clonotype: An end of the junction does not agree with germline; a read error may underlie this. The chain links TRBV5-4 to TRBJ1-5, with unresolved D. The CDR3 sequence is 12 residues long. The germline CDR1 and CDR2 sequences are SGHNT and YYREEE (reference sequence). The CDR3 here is CANSADDQPQHF. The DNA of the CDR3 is TGTGCCAACAGCGCGGATGACCAGCCCCAGCATTTT.

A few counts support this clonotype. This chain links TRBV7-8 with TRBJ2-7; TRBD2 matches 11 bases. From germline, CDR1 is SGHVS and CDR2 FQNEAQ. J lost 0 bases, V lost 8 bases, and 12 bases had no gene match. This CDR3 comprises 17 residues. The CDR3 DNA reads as TGTGCCAGCGGGCAAACTAGCGGGAGTGCCCCCTCCTACGAGCAGTACTTC. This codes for CASGQTSGSAPSYEQYF. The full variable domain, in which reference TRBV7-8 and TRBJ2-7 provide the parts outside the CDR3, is GAGVSQSPRYKVAKRGQDVALRCDPISGHVSLFWYQQALGQGPEFLTYFQNEAQLDKSGLPSDRFFAERPEGSVSTLKIQRTQQEDSAVYLCASGQTSGSAPSYEQYFGPGTRLTVT.

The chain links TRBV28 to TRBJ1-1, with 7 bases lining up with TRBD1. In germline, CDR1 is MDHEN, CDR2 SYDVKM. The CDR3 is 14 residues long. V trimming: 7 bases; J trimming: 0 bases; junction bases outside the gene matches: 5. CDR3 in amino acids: CASNLGTVNTEAFF. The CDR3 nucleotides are TGTGCCAGCAACCTTGGGACAGTGAACACTGAAGCTTTCTTT.

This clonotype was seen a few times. CDR3 sequence: CASSADRVNYGYTF. The CDR3 DNA sequence: TGTGCCAGCAGCGCGGACAGGGTTAACTATGGCTACACCTTC. The gene calls are TRBV11-2 and TRBJ1-2; 8 nucleotides match TRBD1. The V gene end was trimmed by 5 bases and the J gene end by 1 base; junction bases not matched to a gene: 3. This CDR3 region has 14 residues. Germline V lookup: CDR1 SGHAT, CDR2 FQNNGV.

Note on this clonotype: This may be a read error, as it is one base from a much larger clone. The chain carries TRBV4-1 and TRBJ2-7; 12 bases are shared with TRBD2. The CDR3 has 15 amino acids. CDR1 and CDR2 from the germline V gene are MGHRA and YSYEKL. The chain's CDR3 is CAISVGLAGLYEQYF. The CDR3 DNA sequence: TGCGCCATCAGCGTAGGACTAGCGGGGCTCTACGAGCAGTACTTC.

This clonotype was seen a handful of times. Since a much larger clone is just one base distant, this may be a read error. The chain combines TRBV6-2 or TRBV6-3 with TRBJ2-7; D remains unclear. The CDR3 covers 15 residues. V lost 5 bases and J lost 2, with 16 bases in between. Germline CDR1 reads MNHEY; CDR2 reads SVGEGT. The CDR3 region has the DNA TGTGCCAGCAGTCAACCGGAATTTACAACCTACGAGCAGTACTTC. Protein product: CASSQPEFTTYEQYF.

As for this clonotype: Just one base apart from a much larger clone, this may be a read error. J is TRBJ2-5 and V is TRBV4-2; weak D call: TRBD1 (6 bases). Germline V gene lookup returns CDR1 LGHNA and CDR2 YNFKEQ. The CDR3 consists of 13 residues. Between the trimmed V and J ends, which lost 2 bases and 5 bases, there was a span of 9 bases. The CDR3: CASSQNQGETQYF. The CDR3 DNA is TGTGCCAGCAGCCAAAACCAGGGGGAGACCCAGTACTTC.

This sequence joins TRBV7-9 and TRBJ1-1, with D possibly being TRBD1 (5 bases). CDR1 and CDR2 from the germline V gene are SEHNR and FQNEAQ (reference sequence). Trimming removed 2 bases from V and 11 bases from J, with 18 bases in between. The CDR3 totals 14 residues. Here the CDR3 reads CASSLTGAGREAFF. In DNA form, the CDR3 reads TGTGCCAGCAGCTTAACCGGGGCAGGGCGTGAGGCTTTCTTT.

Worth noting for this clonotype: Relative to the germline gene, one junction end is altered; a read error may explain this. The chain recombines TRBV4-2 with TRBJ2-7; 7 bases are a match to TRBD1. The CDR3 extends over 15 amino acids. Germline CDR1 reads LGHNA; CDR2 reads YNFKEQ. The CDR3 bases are TGTGCCAGCAGCCTACGGACAGGTAACTCCTACGAGCAATACTTC. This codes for CASSLRTGNSYEQYF.

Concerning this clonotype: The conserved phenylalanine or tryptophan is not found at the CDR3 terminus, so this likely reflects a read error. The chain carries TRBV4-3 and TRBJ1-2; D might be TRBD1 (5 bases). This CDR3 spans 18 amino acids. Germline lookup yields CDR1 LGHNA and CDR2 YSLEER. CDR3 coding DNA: TGTGCCAGCAGCCAAGATGAAGGGGCGGGTACGAGGAACTATGGCTACACCTTA. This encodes CASSQDEGAGTRNYGYTL.

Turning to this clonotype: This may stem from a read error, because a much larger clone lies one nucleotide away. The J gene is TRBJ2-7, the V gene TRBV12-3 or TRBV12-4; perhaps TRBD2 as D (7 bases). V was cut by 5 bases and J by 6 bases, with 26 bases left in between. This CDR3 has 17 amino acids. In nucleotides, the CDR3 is TGTGCCAGCAGTACAATTGTGGGGGGGCGAGATGTCAGCGAGCAGTACTTC. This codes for CASSTIVGGRDVSEQYF.

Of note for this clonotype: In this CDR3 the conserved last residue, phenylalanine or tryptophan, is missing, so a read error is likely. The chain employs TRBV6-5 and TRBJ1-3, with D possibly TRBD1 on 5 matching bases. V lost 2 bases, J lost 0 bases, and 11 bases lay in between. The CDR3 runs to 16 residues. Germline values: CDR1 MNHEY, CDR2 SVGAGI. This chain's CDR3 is CASSYGGSSSGNTIYL. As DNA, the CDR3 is TGTGCCAGCAGTTACGGGGGGTCGAGCTCTGGAAACACCATATATCTT.

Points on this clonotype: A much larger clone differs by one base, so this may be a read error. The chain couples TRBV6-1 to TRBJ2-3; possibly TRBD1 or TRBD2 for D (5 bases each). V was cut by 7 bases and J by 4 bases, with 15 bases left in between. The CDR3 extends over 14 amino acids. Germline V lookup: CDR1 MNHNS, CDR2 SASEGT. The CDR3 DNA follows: TGTGCCAGCATCAGGGACCAAAAAGCAGATACGCAGTATTTT. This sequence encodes CASIRDQKADTQYF.

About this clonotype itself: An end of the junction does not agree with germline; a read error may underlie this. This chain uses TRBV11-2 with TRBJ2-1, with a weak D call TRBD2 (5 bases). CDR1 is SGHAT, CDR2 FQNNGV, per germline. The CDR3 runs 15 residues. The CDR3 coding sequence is TGTGCAAGCAGCATACTTGGCGGGCCCTACAATGAGCAGTTCTTC. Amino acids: CASSILGGPYNEQFF.

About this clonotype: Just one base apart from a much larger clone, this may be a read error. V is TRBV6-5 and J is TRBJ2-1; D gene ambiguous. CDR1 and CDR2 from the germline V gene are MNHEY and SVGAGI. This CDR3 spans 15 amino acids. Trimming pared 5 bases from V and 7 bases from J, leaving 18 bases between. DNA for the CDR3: TGTGCCAGCAGTCGCAGCGTGGCCCTGGGGAATGAGCAGTTCTTC. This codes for CASSRSVALGNEQFF.

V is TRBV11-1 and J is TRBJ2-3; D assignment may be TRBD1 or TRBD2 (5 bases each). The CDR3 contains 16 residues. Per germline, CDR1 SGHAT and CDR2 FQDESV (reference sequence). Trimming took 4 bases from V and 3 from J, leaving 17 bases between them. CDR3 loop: CASSSWDPLPTDTQYF. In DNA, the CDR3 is TGTGCCAGCAGCTCCTGGGACCCGCTCCCAACAGATACGCAGTATTTT. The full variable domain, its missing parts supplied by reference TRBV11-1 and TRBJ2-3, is EAEVAQSPRYKITEKSQAVAFWCDPISGHATLYWYRQILGQGPELLVQFQDESVVDDSQLPKDRFSAERLKGVDSTLKIQPAELGDSAMYLCASSSWDPLPTDTQYFGPGTRLTVL.

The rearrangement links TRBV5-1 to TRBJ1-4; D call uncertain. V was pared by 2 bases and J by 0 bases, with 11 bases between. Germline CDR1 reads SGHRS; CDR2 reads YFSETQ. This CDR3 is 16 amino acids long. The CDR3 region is CASSFDIHATNEKLFF. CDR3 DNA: TGCGCCAGCAGCTTTGACATTCATGCAACTAATGAAAAACTGTTTTTT.

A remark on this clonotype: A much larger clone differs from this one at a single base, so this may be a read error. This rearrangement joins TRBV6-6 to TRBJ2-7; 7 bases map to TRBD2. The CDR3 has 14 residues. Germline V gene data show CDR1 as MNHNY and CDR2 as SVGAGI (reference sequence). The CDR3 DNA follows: TGTGCCAGCACCCTCTTTGCGGGAGTTAACGAGCATTACTTC. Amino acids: CASTLFAGVNEHYF.

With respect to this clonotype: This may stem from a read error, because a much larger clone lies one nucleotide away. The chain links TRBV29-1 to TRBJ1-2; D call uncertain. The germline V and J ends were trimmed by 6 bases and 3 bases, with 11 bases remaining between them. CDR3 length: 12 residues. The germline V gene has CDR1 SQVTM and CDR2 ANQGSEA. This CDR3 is CSVVEADYGYTF. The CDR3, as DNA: TGCAGCGTCGTCGAAGCTGACTATGGCTACACCTTC.

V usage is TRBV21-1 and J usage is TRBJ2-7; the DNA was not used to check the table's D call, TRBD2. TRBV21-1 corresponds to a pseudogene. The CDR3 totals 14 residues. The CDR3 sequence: CASSFPMEAYEQYF. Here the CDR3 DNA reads TGTGCCAGCAGCTTTCCGATGGAGGCCTACGAGCAGTACTTC.

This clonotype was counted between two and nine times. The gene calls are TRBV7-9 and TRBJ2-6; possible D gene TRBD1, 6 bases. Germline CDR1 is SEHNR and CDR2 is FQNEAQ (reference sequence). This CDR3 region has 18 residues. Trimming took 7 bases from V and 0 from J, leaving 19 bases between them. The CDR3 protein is CASTRFGQTVSGANVLTF. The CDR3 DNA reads TGTGCCAGCACCCGATTCGGACAGACAGTCTCTGGGGCCAACGTCCTGACTTTC.

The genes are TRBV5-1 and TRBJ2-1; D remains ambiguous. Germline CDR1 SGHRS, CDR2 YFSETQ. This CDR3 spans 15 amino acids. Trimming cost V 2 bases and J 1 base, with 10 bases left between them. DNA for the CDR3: TGCGCCAGCAGCTTATTGCAGGAGTCCTACAATGAGCAGTTCTTC. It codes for CASSLLQESYNEQFF.

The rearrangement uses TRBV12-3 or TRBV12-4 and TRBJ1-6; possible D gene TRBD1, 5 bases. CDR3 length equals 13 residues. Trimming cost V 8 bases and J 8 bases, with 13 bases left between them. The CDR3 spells CASRPLRDSPLHF. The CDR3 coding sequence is TGTGCCAGCCGCCCTCTCAGGGATTCACCCCTCCACTTT.

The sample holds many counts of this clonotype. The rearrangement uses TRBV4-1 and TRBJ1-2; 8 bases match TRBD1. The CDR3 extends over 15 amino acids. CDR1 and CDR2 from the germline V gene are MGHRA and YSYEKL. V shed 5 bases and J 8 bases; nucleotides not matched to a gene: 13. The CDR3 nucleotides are TGCGCCAGCAGCACCGGACAGGGCCCCCCGGAGGGCTACACCTTC. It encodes CASSTGQGPPEGYTF.

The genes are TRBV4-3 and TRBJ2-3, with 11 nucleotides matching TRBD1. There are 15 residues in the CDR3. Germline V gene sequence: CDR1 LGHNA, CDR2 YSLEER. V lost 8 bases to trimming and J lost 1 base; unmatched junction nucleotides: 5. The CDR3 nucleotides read TGCGCCAGCGGCACGGGACAGGGGGGCACAGATACGCAGTATTTT. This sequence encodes CASGTGQGGTDTQYF.

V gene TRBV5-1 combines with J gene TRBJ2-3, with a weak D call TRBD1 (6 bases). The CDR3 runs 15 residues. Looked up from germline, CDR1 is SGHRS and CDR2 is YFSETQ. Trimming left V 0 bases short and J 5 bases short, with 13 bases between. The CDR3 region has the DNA TGCGCCAGCAGCTTGGAGTCCCCAGGGGAAGATACGCAGTATTTT. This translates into CASSLESPGEDTQYF. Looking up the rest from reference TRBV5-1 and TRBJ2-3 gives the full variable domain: KAGVTQTPRYLIKTRGQQVTLSCSPISGHRSVSWYQQTPGQGLQFLFEYFSETQRNKGNFPGRFSGRQFSNSRSEMNVSTLELGDSALYLCASSLESPGEDTQYFGPGTRLTVL.

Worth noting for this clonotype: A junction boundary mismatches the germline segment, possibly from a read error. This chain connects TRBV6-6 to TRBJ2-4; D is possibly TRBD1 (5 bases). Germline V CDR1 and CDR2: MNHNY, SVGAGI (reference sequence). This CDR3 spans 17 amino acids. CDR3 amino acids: CASSYSTSGIAENIQYF. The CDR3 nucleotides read TGTGCCAGTAGTTACTCGACGTCAGGGATCGCCGAAAACATTCAGTACTTC.